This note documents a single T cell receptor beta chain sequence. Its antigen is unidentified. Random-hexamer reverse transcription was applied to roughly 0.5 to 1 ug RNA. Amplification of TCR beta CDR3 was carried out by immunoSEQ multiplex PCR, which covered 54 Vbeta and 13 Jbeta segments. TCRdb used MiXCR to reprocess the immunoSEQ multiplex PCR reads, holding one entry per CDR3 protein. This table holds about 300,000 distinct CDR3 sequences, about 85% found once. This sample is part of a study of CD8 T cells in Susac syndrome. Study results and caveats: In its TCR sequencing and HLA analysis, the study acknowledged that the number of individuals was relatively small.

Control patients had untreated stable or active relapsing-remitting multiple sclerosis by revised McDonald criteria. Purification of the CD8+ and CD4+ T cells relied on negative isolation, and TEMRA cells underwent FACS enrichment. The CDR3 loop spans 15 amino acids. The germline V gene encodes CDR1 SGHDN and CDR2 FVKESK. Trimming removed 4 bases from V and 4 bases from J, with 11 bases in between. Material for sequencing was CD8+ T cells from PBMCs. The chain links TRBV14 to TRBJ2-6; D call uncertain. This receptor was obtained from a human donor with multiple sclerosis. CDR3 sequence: CASSPWVSGANVLTF. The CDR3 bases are TGTGCCAGCAGCCCGTGGGTCTCCGGGGCCAACGTCCTGACTTTC.